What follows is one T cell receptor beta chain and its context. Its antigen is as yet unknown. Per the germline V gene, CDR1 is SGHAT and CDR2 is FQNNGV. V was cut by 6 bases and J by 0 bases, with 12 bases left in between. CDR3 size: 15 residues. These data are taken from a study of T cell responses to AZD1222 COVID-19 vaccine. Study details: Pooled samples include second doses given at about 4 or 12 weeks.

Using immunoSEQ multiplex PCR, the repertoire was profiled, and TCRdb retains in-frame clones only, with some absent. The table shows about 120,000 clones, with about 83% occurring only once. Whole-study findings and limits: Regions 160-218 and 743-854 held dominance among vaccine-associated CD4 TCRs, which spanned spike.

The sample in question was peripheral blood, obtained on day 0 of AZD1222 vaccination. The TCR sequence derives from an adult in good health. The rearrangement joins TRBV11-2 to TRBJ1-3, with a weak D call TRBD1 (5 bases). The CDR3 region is CASRATDSSGNTIYF. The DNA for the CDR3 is TGTGCCAGCAGGGCGACCGACAGCTCTGGAAACACCATATATTTT.